These T cell receptor beta chains were read from a single sample in a study of shared clonotypes between healthy human individuals. The table came from immunoSEQ multiplex PCR; TCRdb's copy has only in-frame clones and leaves some out. The sample carries approximately 320,000 clones, over 75% recorded once. Sequencing was done on a sample of memory CD8+ T cells sorted from blood. The receptors stem from a man between 18 and 35 years old in good health. Each CDR3 is given with its conserved first and last residue. A D gene is named only where the DNA matches it firmly. Size is omitted from some rows. Given values are once, few, many or a class for expanded clones.

J gene: TRBJ2-5; CDR3 length: 14; D gene: .; V gene: TRBV7-9; clone size: .; CDR3 DNA: TGTGCCAGCAGCCCAAGACTATTTCGGGAGACCCAGTACTTC; CDR3 protein: CASSPRLFRETQYF
J gene: TRBJ1-2; CDR3 length: 16; D gene: TRBD1; V gene: TRBV28; clone size: .; CDR3 DNA: TGTGCCAGCAGTCCCTTAGGGGGACAGGGGGCCATTGGCTACACCTTC; CDR3 protein: CASSPLGGQGAIGYTF
J gene: TRBJ1-2; CDR3 length: 15; D gene: .; V gene: TRBV6-6; clone size: .; CDR3 DNA: TGTGCCAGCAGTCCGCTGGGGGACACAAACTATGGCTACACCTTC; CDR3 protein: CASSPLGDTNYGYTF
J gene: TRBJ2-1; CDR3 length: 17; D gene: TRBD2; V gene: TRBV4-1; clone size: .; CDR3 DNA: TGCGCCAGCAGCCAAGATCCCCCTGGGGGGGAAGCGAATGAGCAGTTCTTC; CDR3 protein: CASSQDPPGGEANEQFF
J gene: TRBJ2-7; CDR3 length: 15; D gene: TRBD2; V gene: TRBV4-1; clone size: .; CDR3 DNA: TGCGCCAGCAGCCAAACAGCGGGAGTGGGCTACGAGCAGTACTTC; CDR3 protein: CASSQTAGVGYEQYF
J gene: TRBJ2-7; CDR3 length: 12; D gene: .; V gene: TRBV7-9; clone size: many; CDR3 DNA: TGTGCCAGCAGATCGAGCTTCGACGAGCAGTACTTC; CDR3 protein: CASRSSFDEQYF
J gene: TRBJ2-7; CDR3 length: 14; D gene: .; V gene: TRBV28; clone size: .; CDR3 DNA: TGTGCCAGCAGTTTACTAGGGTGGGCCTACGAGCAGTACTTC; CDR3 protein: CASSLLGWAYEQYF
J gene: TRBJ2-7; CDR3 length: 13; D gene: TRBD1; V gene: TRBV19; clone size: .; CDR3 DNA: TGTGCCAGTAGTATGGGGACAGGGGGCGAGCAGTACTTC; CDR3 protein: CASSMGTGGEQYF
J gene: TRBJ1-5; CDR3 length: 13; D gene: .; V gene: TRBV7-3; clone size: .; CDR3 DNA: TGTGCCAGCAGCCTCCAACAGGGTAGTCCCCAGCATTTT; CDR3 protein: CASSLQQGSPQHF
J gene: TRBJ2-3; CDR3 length: 16; D gene: TRBD2; V gene: TRBV6-1; clone size: once; CDR3 DNA: TGTGCCAGCAGTGAAGGGACTAGCTACCCCGCGGGTACGCAGTATTTT; CDR3 protein: CASSEGTSYPAGTQYF
J gene: TRBJ2-2; CDR3 length: 16; D gene: .; V gene: TRBV7-9; clone size: .; CDR3 DNA: TGTGCCAGCAGCCCACTGTCCGGGGGACCAGCCGGGGAGCTGTTTTTT; CDR3 protein: CASSPLSGGPAGELFF
J gene: TRBJ2-7; CDR3 length: 14; D gene: .; V gene: TRBV7-9; clone size: .; CDR3 DNA: TGTGCCAGCAGCCCCTGGAGAGCATCCTACGAGCAGTACTTC; CDR3 protein: CASSPWRASYEQYF
J gene: TRBJ2-7; CDR3 length: 11; D gene: .; V gene: TRBV7-2; clone size: .; CDR3 DNA: TGTGCCAGCAGTTCTGACAGGGAGGAGTACTTC; CDR3 protein: CASSSDREEYF
J gene: TRBJ1-4; CDR3 length: 14; D gene: TRBD1; V gene: TRBV7-9; clone size: .; CDR3 DNA: TGTGCCAGCAGCTTTACAGGGGATGGTGAAAAACTGTTTTTT; CDR3 protein: CASSFTGDGEKLFF
J gene: TRBJ1-2; CDR3 length: 13; D gene: .; V gene: TRBV10-3; clone size: once; CDR3 DNA: TGTGCCATCAGTGACAGGGAGGACTATGGCTACACCTTC; CDR3 protein: CAISDREDYGYTF
J gene: TRBJ1-1; CDR3 length: 15; D gene: .; V gene: TRBV4-3; clone size: .; CDR3 DNA: TGCGCCAGCAGCCAAGAGGTCCTCTTGAACACTGAAGCTTTCTTT; CDR3 protein: CASSQEVLLNTEAFF
J gene: TRBJ2-7; CDR3 length: 13; D gene: TRBD2; V gene: TRBV27; clone size: .; CDR3 DNA: TGTGCCAGCAGTTTCGGACTAGCGGGGAAGGAGTACTTC; CDR3 protein: CASSFGLAGKEYF
J gene: TRBJ2-1; CDR3 length: 15; D gene: .; V gene: TRBV7-8; clone size: .; CDR3 DNA: TGTGCCAGCAGCTTACCTCCAGGAGGGTACAATGAGCAGTTCTTC; CDR3 protein: CASSLPPGGYNEQFF
J gene: TRBJ2-1; CDR3 length: 13; D gene: .; V gene: TRBV27; clone size: .; CDR3 DNA: TGTGCCAGCAGTTTGGGGCGGAACAATGAGCAGTTCTTC; CDR3 protein: CASSLGRNNEQFF
J gene: TRBJ1-1; CDR3 length: 16; D gene: .; V gene: TRBV7-9; clone size: .; CDR3 DNA: TGTGCCAGCAGCTACTCGACAGGTCTCGTGAACACTGAAGCTTTCTTT; CDR3 protein: CASSYSTGLVNTEAFF
J gene: TRBJ2-7; CDR3 length: 13; D gene: .; V gene: TRBV6-5; clone size: .; CDR3 DNA: TGTGCCAGCAGTTCGGAGGGGCCCTACGAGCAGTACTTC; CDR3 protein: CASSSEGPYEQYF
J gene: TRBJ2-3; CDR3 length: 14; D gene: .; V gene: TRBV6-1; clone size: .; CDR3 DNA: TGTGCCAGCAGTGAAGTTATACAGTGGAATACGCAGTATTTT; CDR3 protein: CASSEVIQWNTQYF
J gene: TRBJ2-7; CDR3 length: 10; D gene: .; V gene: TRBV2; clone size: .; CDR3 DNA: TGTGCCAGCAGTGGACCGAAGGGGTACTTC; CDR3 protein: CASSGPKGYF
J gene: TRBJ2-5; CDR3 length: 16; D gene: TRBD2; V gene: TRBV2; clone size: once; CDR3 DNA: TGTGCCAGCAGTGATCCGAGACTAGCGGGAGGAGAGACCCAGTACTTC; CDR3 protein: CASSDPRLAGGETQYF
J gene: TRBJ2-2; CDR3 length: 17; D gene: .; V gene: TRBV7-6; clone size: .; CDR3 DNA: TGTGCCAGCAGCTTATCCGTTAGGACAACGAACACCGGGGAGCTGTTTTTT; CDR3 protein: CASSLSVRTTNTGELFF
J gene: TRBJ2-3; CDR3 length: 13; D gene: .; V gene: TRBV4-1; clone size: .; CDR3 DNA: TGCGCCAGCAGCCACCGGGACACAGATACGCAGTATTTT; CDR3 protein: CASSHRDTDTQYF
J gene: TRBJ2-4; CDR3 length: 13; D gene: .; V gene: TRBV7-2; clone size: .; CDR3 DNA: TGTGCCAGCAGCTTAGTTTATGGGGACATTCAGTACTTC; CDR3 protein: CASSLVYGDIQYF
J gene: TRBJ2-3; CDR3 length: 15; D gene: .; V gene: TRBV4-1; clone size: .; CDR3 DNA: TGCGCCAGCAGCCAAGATGAGTCCTACCCAGATACGCAGTATTTT; CDR3 protein: CASSQDESYPDTQYF
J gene: TRBJ1-2; CDR3 length: 12; D gene: .; V gene: TRBV5-1; clone size: .; CDR3 DNA: TGCGCCAGCAGCTTGGGAGGGTATGGCTACACCTTC; CDR3 protein: CASSLGGYGYTF
J gene: TRBJ2-7; CDR3 length: 16; D gene: TRBD1; V gene: TRBV28; clone size: .; CDR3 DNA: TGTGCCAGCAGATCCCACCCGACAGGGGTCGGGTACGAGCAGTACTTC; CDR3 protein: CASRSHPTGVGYEQYF
J gene: TRBJ2-7; CDR3 length: 15; D gene: TRBD2; V gene: TRBV5-6; clone size: .; CDR3 DNA: TGTGCCAGCAGCTTGGGTGCGGGAGGGTCCGGCGAGCAGTACTTC; CDR3 protein: CASSLGAGGSGEQYF
J gene: TRBJ2-7; CDR3 length: 16; D gene: TRBD1; V gene: TRBV7-6; clone size: .; CDR3 DNA: TGTGCCAGCAGCTTAGAAGGGGGACAGGGGGCTTGGGAGCAGTACTTC; CDR3 protein: CASSLEGGQGAWEQYF
J gene: TRBJ2-4; CDR3 length: 15; D gene: TRBD1; V gene: TRBV2; clone size: few; CDR3 DNA: TGTGCCAGCAGTGAAGGGACAGGGACCAAAAACATTCAGTACTTC; CDR3 protein: CASSEGTGTKNIQYF
J gene: TRBJ2-5; CDR3 length: 16; D gene: .; V gene: TRBV11-2; clone size: .; CDR3 DNA: TGTGCCAGCAGCTTAGGGGCAGCTAGGTACCAAGAGACCCAGTACTTC; CDR3 protein: CASSLGAARYQETQYF
J gene: TRBJ1-2; CDR3 length: 13; D gene: TRBD1; V gene: TRBV5-1; clone size: .; CDR3 DNA: TGTGCCAGCAGTTCCGGGACAGCTTATGGCTACACCTTC; CDR3 protein: CASSSGTAYGYTF
J gene: TRBJ1-6; CDR3 length: 13; D gene: .; V gene: TRBV25-1; clone size: .; CDR3 DNA: TGTGCCAGCAGTGAATTTCACAATTCACCCCTCCACTTT; CDR3 protein: CASSEFHNSPLHF
J gene: TRBJ2-1; CDR3 length: 14; D gene: .; V gene: TRBV6-5; clone size: .; CDR3 DNA: TGTGCCAGCGGGGCGGGCGCTTCCTACAATGAGCAGTTCTTC; CDR3 protein: CASGAGASYNEQFF
J gene: TRBJ2-3; CDR3 length: 17; D gene: .; V gene: TRBV7-9; clone size: .; CDR3 DNA: TGTGCCAGCAGCAAAATCTCGGGGCACGAGAATTCCTATACGCAGTATTTT; CDR3 protein: CASSKISGHENSYTQYF
J gene: TRBJ2-5; CDR3 length: 15; D gene: TRBD2; V gene: TRBV4-1; clone size: once; CDR3 DNA: TGCGCCAGCAGCCAAGATGGAGCGGGGGAAGAGACCCAGTACTTC; CDR3 protein: CASSQDGAGEETQYF
J gene: TRBJ1-2; CDR3 length: 12; D gene: .; V gene: TRBV6-5; clone size: .; CDR3 DNA: TGTGCCAGCAGGGGAACAGACTATGGCTACACCTTC; CDR3 protein: CASRGTDYGYTF
J gene: TRBJ2-1; CDR3 length: 19; D gene: .; V gene: TRBV7-9; clone size: .; CDR3 DNA: TGTGCCAGCAGCTATGGCGGGGTAATGGGTAGAGGGCTCTACAATGAGCAGTTCTTC; CDR3 protein: CASSYGGVMGRGLYNEQFF
J gene: TRBJ2-5; CDR3 length: 13; D gene: TRBD1; V gene: TRBV6-5; clone size: .; CDR3 DNA: TGTGCCAGCAAAACAGGGGGCAAAGAGACCCAGTACTTC; CDR3 protein: CASKTGGKETQYF
J gene: TRBJ1-2; CDR3 length: 16; D gene: TRBD1; V gene: TRBV7-2; clone size: .; CDR3 DNA: TGTGCCAGCAGCCCCTGGGCTGAGGGGGCCTCACTTGGCTACACCTTC; CDR3 protein: CASSPWAEGASLGYTF
J gene: TRBJ2-7; CDR3 length: 15; D gene: .; V gene: TRBV4-1; clone size: .; CDR3 DNA: TGCGCCAGCAGCCAAGAGTTGGCTTTTTCCTACGAGCAGTACTTC; CDR3 protein: CASSQELAFSYEQYF
J gene: TRBJ2-3; CDR3 length: 21; D gene: TRBD2; V gene: TRBV4-1; clone size: .; CDR3 DNA: TGCGCCAGCAGCCAAGTAAGTGTTCGACTAGCGGAGTGGGGAAGCACAGATACGCAGTATTTT; CDR3 protein: CASSQVSVRLAEWGSTDTQYF
J gene: TRBJ1-1; CDR3 length: 13; D gene: .; V gene: TRBV11-3; clone size: .; CDR3 DNA: TGTGCCAGCAGCTTCCAGGGTTGGACTGAAGCTTTCTTT; CDR3 protein: CASSFQGWTEAFF
J gene: TRBJ2-7; CDR3 length: 17; D gene: TRBD2; V gene: TRBV4-1; clone size: .; CDR3 DNA: TGCGCCAGCAGCCAAGATGGGTTGGCTAGCGGGAGTGGCGAGCAGTACTTC; CDR3 protein: CASSQDGLASGSGEQYF